The clone carrying this TCR beta chain was found once. TCRdb's copy holds only in-frame clones and misses some; the assay was immunoSEQ multiplex PCR. The sample lists more than 150,000 clones; approximately 87% were seen once. The data derive from a study of T cell responses to AZD1222 COVID-19 vaccine. The J segment lost 3 bases and the V segment lost 3 bases, leaving 4 bases of the junction unmatched. The length of the CDR3 is 14 residues. The V gene's germline CDR1 is DFQATT and CDR2 SNEGSKA (reference sequence). This clonotype was sampled from an adult who received the AZD1222 COVID-19 vaccine. This chain uses TRBV20-1 with TRBJ2-7; 11 nucleotides line up with TRBD1. The material sequenced was peripheral blood, taken 28 days after the second AZD1222 dose. The CDR3 reads CSASTGTGGYEQYF. The CDR3 DNA follows: TGCAGTGCTAGTACCGGGACAGGGGGCTACGAGCAGTACTTC.